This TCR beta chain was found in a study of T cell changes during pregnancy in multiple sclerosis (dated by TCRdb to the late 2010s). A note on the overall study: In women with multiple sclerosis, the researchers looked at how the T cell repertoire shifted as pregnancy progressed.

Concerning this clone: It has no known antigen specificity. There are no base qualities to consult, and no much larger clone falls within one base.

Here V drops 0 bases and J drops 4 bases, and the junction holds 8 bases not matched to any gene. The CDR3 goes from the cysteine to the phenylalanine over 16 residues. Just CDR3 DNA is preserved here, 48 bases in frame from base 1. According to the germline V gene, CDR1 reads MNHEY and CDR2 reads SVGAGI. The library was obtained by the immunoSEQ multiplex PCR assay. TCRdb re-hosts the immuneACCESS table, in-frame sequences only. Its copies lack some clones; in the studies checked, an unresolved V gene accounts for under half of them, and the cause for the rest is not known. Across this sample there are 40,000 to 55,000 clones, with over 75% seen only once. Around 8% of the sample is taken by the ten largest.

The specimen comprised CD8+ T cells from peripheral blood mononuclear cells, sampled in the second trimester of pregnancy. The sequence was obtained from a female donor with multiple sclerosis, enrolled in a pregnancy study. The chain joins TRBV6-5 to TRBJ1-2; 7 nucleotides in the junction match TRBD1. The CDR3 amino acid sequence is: CASSYSDRARLYGYTF. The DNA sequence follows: TGTGCCAGCAGTTACTCCGACAGGGCTCGCCTCTATGGCTACACCTTC.